The present T cell receptor (beta chain) was sequenced within a study of long-term antiretroviral therapy in people with HIV. They ran version v3.0 of the immunoSEQ assay at survey level. Libraries were prepared by immunoSEQ multiplex PCR; TCRdb keeps only in-frame clonotypes and omits some of them. In the table there are fewer than 30,000 clones, approximately 80% of which are singletons. The junction had 5 bases not matched to a gene; V was cut back by 7 bases and J by 4 bases. The CDR3 runs to 15 residues. CDR1 is SGHDT and CDR2 is YYEEEE in the germline V gene. Each contributor possessed a minimum of one pre-ART and a minimum of two post-ART PBMC samples. Each HIV participant was treated in the United States.

The source material was unsorted PBMCs, sampled at the start of antiretroviral therapy, before treatment. The chain employs TRBV5-6 and TRBJ2-6, with 10 bases that match TRBD1. This TCR came from a woman between 18 and 30 years old with HIV. The CDR3 DNA reads TGTGCCAGCGGGGACAGGGGCTCCGGGGCCAACGTCCTGACTTTC. Translated, it gives CASGDRGSGANVLTF.